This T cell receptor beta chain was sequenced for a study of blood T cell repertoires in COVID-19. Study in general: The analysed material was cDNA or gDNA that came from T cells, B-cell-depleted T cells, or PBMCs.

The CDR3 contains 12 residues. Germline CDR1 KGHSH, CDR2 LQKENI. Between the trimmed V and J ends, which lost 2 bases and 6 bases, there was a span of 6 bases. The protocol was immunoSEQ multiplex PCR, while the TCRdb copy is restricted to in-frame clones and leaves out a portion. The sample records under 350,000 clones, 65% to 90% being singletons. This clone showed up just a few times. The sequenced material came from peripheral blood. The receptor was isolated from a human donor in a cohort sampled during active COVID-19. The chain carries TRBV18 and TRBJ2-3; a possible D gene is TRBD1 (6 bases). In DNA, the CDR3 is TGTGCCAGCTCACCAAGGGGGGATACGCAGTATTTT. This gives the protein CASSPRGDTQYF.